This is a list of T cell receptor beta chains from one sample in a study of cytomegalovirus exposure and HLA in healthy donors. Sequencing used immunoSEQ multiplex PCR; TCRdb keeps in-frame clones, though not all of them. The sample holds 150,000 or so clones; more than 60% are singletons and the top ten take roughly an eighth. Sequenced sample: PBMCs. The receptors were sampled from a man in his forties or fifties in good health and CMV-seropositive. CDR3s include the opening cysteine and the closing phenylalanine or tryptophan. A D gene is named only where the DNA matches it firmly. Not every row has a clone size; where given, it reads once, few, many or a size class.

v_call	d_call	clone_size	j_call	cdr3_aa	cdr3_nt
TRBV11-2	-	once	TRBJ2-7	CASSSPYEQYF	TGTGCCAGCAGCTCCCCCTACGAGCAGTACTTC
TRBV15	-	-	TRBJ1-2	CATSREAQASYGYTF	TGTGCCACCAGCAGAGAGGCTCAGGCCTCCTATGGCTACACCTTC
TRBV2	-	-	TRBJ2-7	CASSESAESYEQYF	TGTGCCAGCAGTGAGTCGGCGGAGTCCTACGAGCAGTACTTC
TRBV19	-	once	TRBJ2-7	CASSPIGARVYEQYF	TGTGCCAGTAGTCCCATCGGAGCCAGGGTCTACGAGCAGTACTTC
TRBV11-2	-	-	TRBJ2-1	CASSLDVTGNEQFF	TGTGCCAGCAGCTTAGATGTCACCGGCAATGAGCAGTTCTTC
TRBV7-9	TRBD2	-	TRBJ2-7	CASSLAGLDSYEQYF	TGTGCCAGCAGCTTAGCCGGACTAGACTCCTACGAGCAGTACTTC
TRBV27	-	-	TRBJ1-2	CASSPQGGYGYTF	TGTGCCAGCAGTCCACAAGGGGGCTATGGCTACACCTTC
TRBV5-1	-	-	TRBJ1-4	CASSLQPGSTQGEKLFF	TGCGCCAGCAGCTTGCAACCCGGCAGTACGCAGGGCGAAAAACTGTTTTTT
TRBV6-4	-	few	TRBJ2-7	CASSASADYYEQYF	TGTGCCAGCAGTGCGTCCGCGGACTACTACGAGCAGTACTTC
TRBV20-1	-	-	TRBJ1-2	CSAGSWDGYTF	TGCAGTGCTGGGAGCTGGGATGGCTACACCTTC
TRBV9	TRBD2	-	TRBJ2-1	CASSAPGLVVDEQFF	TGTGCCAGCAGCGCGCCGGGACTAGTTGTCGATGAGCAGTTCTTC
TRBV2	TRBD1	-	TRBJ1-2	CASSKGDRGYGYTF	TGTGCCAGCAGTAAAGGGGACAGGGGCTATGGCTACACCTTC
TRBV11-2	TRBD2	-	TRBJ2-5	CASSPTRAGGRETQYF	TGTGCCAGCAGCCCAACCCGGGCGGGAGGGCGAGAGACCCAGTACTTC
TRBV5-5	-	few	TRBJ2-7	CASSSRTEPYEQYF	TGTGCCAGCAGCTCGCGGACAGAACCCTACGAGCAGTACTTC
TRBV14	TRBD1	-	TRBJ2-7	CASSQIVPGGADRYEQYF	TGTGCCAGCAGCCAGATCGTCCCAGGGGGAGCGGATCGATACGAGCAGTACTTC
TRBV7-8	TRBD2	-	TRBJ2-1	CASSLEGLAGTPYNEQFF	TGTGCCAGCAGCTTGGAGGGACTAGCGGGTACCCCCTACAATGAGCAGTTCTTC
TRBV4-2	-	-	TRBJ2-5	CASSQAPGEETQYF	TGTGCCAGCAGCCAAGCCCCGGGGGAAGAGACCCAGTACTTC
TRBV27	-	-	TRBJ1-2	CASSGRPGTGYTF	TGTGCCAGCAGTGGAAGGCCAGGAACTGGCTACACCTTC
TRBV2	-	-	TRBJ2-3	CASKGLAADTQYF	TGTGCCAGCAAGGGTCTAGCCGCAGATACGCAGTATTTT
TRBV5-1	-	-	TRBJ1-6	CASSLGGARNNSPLHF	TGCGCCAGCAGCCTAGGGGGGGCACGAAATAATTCACCCCTCCACTTT
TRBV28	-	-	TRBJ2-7	CASSLNSYEQYF	TGTGCCAGCAGTTTGAACAGCTACGAGCAGTACTTC
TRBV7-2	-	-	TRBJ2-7	CASSLKSWGVSSYEQYF	TGTGCCAGCAGCTTAAAGTCGTGGGGGGTGAGCTCCTACGAGCAGTACTTC
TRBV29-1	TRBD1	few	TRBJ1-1	CSVTQGGTEAFF	TGCAGCGTCACCCAGGGGGGCACTGAAGCTTTCTTT
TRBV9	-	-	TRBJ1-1	CASSVVSSGMKAFF	TGTGCCAGCAGCGTAGTATCGTCCGGGATGAAAGCTTTCTTT
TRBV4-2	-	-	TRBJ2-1	CASSQDSIASWEQFF	TGTGCCAGCAGCCAAGATTCGATTGCAAGCTGGGAGCAGTTCTTC
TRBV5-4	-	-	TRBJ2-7	CASSLDRVREQYF	TGTGCCAGCAGCTTGGACAGGGTCCGCGAGCAGTACTTC
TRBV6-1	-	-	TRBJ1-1	CASTSGTEAFF	TGTGCCAGCACATCGGGCACTGAAGCTTTCTTT
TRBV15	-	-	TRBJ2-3	CATSRAGEGGDTQYF	TGTGCCACCAGCAGAGCAGGGGAGGGGGGAGATACGCAGTATTTT
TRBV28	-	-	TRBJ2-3	CASSRSGTSTDTQYF	TGTGCCAGCAGCAGGTCGGGAACTAGCACAGATACGCAGTATTTT
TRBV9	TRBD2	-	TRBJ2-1	CASSVGTRTYNEQFF	TGTGCCAGCAGCGTTGGGACTAGAACCTACAATGAGCAGTTCTTC
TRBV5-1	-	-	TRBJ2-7	CASSLVAGVGEQYF	TGCGCCAGCAGCTTGGTAGCAGGGGTGGGCGAGCAGTACTTC
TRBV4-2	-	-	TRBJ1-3	CASSQERTEGNTIYF	TGTGCCAGCAGCCAAGAACGGACAGAGGGAAACACCATATATTTT
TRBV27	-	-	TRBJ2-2	CASSLSSGYTGELFF	TGTGCCAGCAGTTTATCTTCAGGCTACACCGGGGAGCTGTTTTTT
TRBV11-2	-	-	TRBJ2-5	CASRRPGTSKETQYF	TGTGCCAGCAGGCGCCCTGGGACATCGAAAGAGACCCAGTACTTC
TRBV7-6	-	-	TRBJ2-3	CASGKGDTQYF	TGTGCCAGCGGGAAGGGGGATACGCAGTATTTT
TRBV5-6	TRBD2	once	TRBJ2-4	CASSPGLTVKNIQYF	TGTGCCAGCAGCCCGGGACTAACGGTCAAAAACATTCAGTACTTC
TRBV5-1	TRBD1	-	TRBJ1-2	CASGKTQGAPGYTF	TGCGCCAGCGGCAAAACACAGGGGGCGCCCGGCTACACCTTC
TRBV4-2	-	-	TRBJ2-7	CASSRSGVEF	TGTGCCAGCAGCCGCAGTGGAGTAGAATTC
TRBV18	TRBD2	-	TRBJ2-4	CASSPLGLAENIQYF	TGTGCCAGCTCACCGCTTGGACTAGCGGAAAACATTCAGTACTTC
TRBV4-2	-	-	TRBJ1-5	CASSQVRGRDYQPQHF	TGTGCCAGCAGCCAAGTAAGGGGTAGGGACTATCAGCCCCAGCATTTT
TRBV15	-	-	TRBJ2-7	CATSRAAGAYEQYF	TGTGCCACCAGCAGAGCCGCGGGCGCCTACGAGCAGTACTTC
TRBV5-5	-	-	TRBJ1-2	CASSLSPVSYGYTF	TGTGCCAGCAGCTTATCCCCCGTTTCCTATGGCTACACCTTC
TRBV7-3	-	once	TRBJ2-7	CASSLGSATTISYEQYF	TGTGCCAGCAGCTTAGGGTCAGCGACGACTATCAGCTACGAGCAGTACTTC
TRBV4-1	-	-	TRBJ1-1	CASSQSVNTEAFF	TGCGCCAGCAGCCAATCAGTGAACACTGAAGCTTTCTTT
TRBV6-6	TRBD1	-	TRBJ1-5	CASSGTGVWPQHF	TGTGCCAGCAGTGGGACAGGGGTTTGGCCCCAGCATTTT
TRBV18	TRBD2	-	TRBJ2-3	CASSPVAGGPGADTQYF	TGTGCCAGCTCACCCGTTGCGGGAGGGCCGGGGGCAGATACGCAGTATTTT
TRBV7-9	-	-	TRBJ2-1	CASSLRRAVSSYNEQFF	TGTGCCAGCAGCTTAAGAAGAGCGGTTAGCTCCTACAATGAGCAGTTCTTC
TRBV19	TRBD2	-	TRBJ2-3	CASSIPGLATDTQYF	TGTGCCAGTAGTATTCCGGGACTAGCGACAGATACGCAGTATTTT
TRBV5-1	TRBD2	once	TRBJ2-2	CASSLAQTSGNTGELFF	TGCGCCAGCAGCTTGGCCCAGACTAGCGGGAACACCGGGGAGCTGTTTTTT
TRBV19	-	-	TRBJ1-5	CASSITVNQPQHF	TGTGCCAGTAGTATAACAGTTAATCAGCCCCAGCATTTT
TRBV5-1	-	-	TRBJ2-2	CASMDTGELFF	TGCGCCAGCATGGACACTGGGGAGCTGTTTTTT
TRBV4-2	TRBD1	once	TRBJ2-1	CASSQAEGTEFF	TGTGCCAGCAGCCAGGCCGAAGGGACAGAGTTCTTC
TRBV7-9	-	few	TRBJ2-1	CASSALADYNEQFF	TGTGCCAGCAGCGCATTAGCGGACTACAATGAGCAGTTCTTC
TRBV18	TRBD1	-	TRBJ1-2	CASSPGDRPNQPYGYTF	TGTGCCAGCTCACCAGGGGACAGGCCGAACCAACCCTATGGCTACACCTTC
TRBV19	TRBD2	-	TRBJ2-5	CASTGGARGETQYF	TGTGCCAGTACGGGAGGGGCGCGGGGGGAGACCCAGTACTTC